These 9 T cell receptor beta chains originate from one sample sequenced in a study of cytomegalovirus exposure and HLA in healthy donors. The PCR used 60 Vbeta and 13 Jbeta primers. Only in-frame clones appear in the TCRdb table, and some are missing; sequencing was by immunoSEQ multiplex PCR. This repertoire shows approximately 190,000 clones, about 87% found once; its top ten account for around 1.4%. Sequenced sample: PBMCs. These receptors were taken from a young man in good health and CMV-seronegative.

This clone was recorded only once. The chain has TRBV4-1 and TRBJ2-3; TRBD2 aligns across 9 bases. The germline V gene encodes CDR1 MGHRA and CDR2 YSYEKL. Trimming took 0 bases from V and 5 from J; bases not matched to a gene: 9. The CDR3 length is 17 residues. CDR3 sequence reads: CASSQDERTSDRDTQYF. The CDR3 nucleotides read TGCGCCAGCAGCCAAGATGAACGGACTAGCGATAGAGATACGCAGTATTTT.

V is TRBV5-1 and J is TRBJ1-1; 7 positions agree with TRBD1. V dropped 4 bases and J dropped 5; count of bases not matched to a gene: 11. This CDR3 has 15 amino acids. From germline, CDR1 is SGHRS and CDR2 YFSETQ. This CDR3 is CASSPTPTGATEAFF. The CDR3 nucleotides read TGCGCCAGCAGCCCGACTCCCACAGGGGCTACTGAAGCTTTCTTT.

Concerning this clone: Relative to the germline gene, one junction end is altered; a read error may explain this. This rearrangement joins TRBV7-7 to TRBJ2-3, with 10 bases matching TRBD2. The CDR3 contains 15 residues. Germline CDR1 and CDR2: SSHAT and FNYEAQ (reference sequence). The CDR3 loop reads CASSNGLAGTDTQYF. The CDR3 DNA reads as TGTGCTAGCAGCAACGGACTAGCGGGCACAGATACGCAGTATTTT.

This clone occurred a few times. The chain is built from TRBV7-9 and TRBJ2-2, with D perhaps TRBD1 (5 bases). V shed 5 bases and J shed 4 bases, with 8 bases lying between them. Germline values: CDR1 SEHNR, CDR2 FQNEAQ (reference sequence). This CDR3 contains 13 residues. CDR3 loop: CASSQGGTGELFF. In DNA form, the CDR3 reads TGTGCCAGCAGCCAGGGTGGCACCGGGGAGCTGTTTTTT.

CDR3 sequence (DNA): TGTGCCAGCATTGGAGCGGGAGTGGCTGGGGCCAACGTCCTGACTTTC. Translated: CASIGAGVAGANVLTF. The V gene is TRBV25-1, the J gene TRBJ2-6, with 8 nucleotides matching TRBD2. The CDR3 covers 16 residues. Germline values: CDR1 MGHDK, CDR2 SYGVNS. J was trimmed by 2 bases and V by 7 bases; bases with no gene match: 7.

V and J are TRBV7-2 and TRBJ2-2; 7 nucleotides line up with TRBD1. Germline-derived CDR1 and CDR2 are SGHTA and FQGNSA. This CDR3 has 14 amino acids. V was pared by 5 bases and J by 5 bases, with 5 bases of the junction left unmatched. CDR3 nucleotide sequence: TGTGCCAGCAGCCGGCGACAGGGAACCGGGGAGCTGTTTTTT. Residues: CASSRRQGTGELFF.

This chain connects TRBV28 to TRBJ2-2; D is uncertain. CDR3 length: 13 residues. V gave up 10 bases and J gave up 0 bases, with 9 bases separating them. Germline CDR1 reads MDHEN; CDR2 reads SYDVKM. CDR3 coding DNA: TGTGCCACAAACCAGGCGAACACCGGGGAGCTGTTTTTT. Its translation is CATNQANTGELFF.

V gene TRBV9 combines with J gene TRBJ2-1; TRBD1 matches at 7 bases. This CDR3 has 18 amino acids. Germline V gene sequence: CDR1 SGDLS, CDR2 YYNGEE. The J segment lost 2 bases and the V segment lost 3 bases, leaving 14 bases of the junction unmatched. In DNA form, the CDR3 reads TGTGCCAGCAGCGCCAGAACTCAGGGGGAAGGCCCCTACAATGAGCAGTTCTTC. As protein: CASSARTQGEGPYNEQFF.

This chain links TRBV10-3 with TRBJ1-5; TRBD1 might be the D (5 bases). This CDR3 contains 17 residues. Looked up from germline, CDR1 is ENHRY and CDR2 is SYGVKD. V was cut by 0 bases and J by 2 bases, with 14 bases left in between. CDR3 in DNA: TGTGCCATCAGTGAGTCTTGGCCAGGGTATGGCAATCAGCCCCAGCATTTT. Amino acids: CAISESWPGYGNQPQHF.